This entry describes one T cell receptor (beta chain). As yet, its antigen is unknown. The data stem from a study of cytomegalovirus exposure and HLA in healthy donors. Turning to the study itself: From donors who were HLA-typed, an early data release held 65 million to 85 million unique TCRs.

The study, taken as a whole, reports: Segments of the TCR beta V type were, in most cases, productive about 87% or about 30% of the time in an earlier analysis. There were about 160 TCR beta chains listed as cytomegalovirus-associated.

V lost 1 base to trimming and J lost 7 bases, with 10 bases between them. This CDR3 region has 14 residues. CDR1 LNHDA and CDR2 SQIVND come from the germline V gene (reference sequence). The PCR ran on 60 Vbeta and 13 Jbeta primers. Profiling relied on immunoSEQ multiplex PCR, and the TCRdb table lists in-frame clones only, not all of them. The data hold 200,000 or so clones, with over 70% observed a single time. The chain employs TRBV19 and TRBJ2-2; tentatively, D is TRBD2 (6 bases). This receptor was obtained from a man between 50 and 59 years old in good health and CMV-seronegative. Material: PBMCs. CDR3 bases: TGTGCCAGTAGTATAGGCCGGGGACTCGGGGAGCTGTTTTTT. Its protein product is CASSIGRGLGELFF. The whole variable domain, remainder taken from reference TRBV19 and TRBJ2-2, is DGGITQSPKYLFRKEGQNVTLSCEQNLNHDAMYWYRQDPGQGLRLIYYSQIVNDFQKGDIAEGYSVSREKKESFPLTVTSAQKNPTAFYLCASSIGRGLGELFFGEGSRLTVL.